The 9 T cell receptor beta chains reported below all come from one sample, sequenced in a study of blood T cells in healthy people across ages. Primed by a sample-barcoded 5' primer and a J-beta primer mix, a second PCR proceeded for 7 to 11 cycles. MiXCR, applied by TCRdb to the 5' RACE reads, yields one record per CDR3 protein. The profile covers about 590,000 distinct CDR3 sequences, with approximately 30% appearing a single time and 15% to 18% taken by the ten largest. The sample consisted of blood. All receptors derive from an elderly woman in good health.

In its sample, this clonotype was seen many times. The chain has TRBV7-2 and TRBJ1-2; 7 bases are shared with TRBD1. The junction had 4 bases not matched to a gene; V was cut back by 4 bases and J by 5 bases. The CDR3 has 13 residues. The germline V gene has CDR1 SGHTA and CDR2 FQGNSA. CDR3 sequence reads: CASSSGQMYGYTF. In nucleotides, the CDR3 is TGTGCCAGCAGCTCGGGACAGATGTATGGCTACACCTTC.

This clonotype was counted ten times or more. The chain employs TRBV20-1 and TRBJ2-7; the D gene is possibly TRBD2 (6 bases). From germline, CDR1 is DFQATT and CDR2 SNEGSKA (reference sequence). This CDR3 contains 13 residues. V was shortened by 2 bases and J by 4 bases, with 12 bases between the two germline ends. The DNA of the CDR3 is TGCAGTGCTAGACGTGGAGGGAGGTACGAGCAGTACTTC. This codes for CSARRGGRYEQYF.

This clonotype appeared many times. The chain links TRBV25-1 to TRBJ1-4; maybe TRBD1 (6 bases). The germline gives CDR1 MGHDK, CDR2 SYGVNS. V was clipped by 5 bases and J by 6 bases, with 16 bases between them. The CDR3 is 15 residues long. This chain's CDR3 is CASSQTGIVDEKLFF. The CDR3 nucleotides are TGTGCCAGCAGTCAAACAGGGATCGTGGATGAAAAACTGTTTTTT.

This clonotype was counted many times. The J gene is TRBJ2-3, the V gene TRBV12-3 or TRBV12-4; the match to TRBD2 covers 9 bases. This CDR3 is built from 15 residues. With 5 bases clipped from V and 3 bases from J, the junction kept 6 bases outside the gene matches. The CDR3 DNA reads TGTGCCAGCAGTCTCCAGCGGGGGGATACAGATACGCAGTATTTT. This translates into CASSLQRGDTDTQYF.

At least ten counts were recorded for this clonotype. The chain carries TRBV12-3 or TRBV12-4 and TRBJ2-3; no reliable D call. V was pared by 5 bases and J by 1 base, with 7 bases between. The CDR3 extends over 13 amino acids. Here the CDR3 DNA reads TGTGCCAGCAGTCCAGACGGCACAGATACGCAGTATTTT. Its protein is CASSPDGTDTQYF.

The chain has TRBV10-2 and TRBJ2-7; weak D call: TRBD2 (8 bases). CDR1 and CDR2 from the germline V gene are WSHSY and SAAADI. Trimming pared 6 bases from V and 3 bases from J, leaving 18 bases between. The CDR3 covers 15 residues. CDR3 sequence (DNA): TGCGCCAGCAGGGAACAGGGGCTAGCGGGCTACGAGCAGTACTTC. Protein: CASREQGLAGYEQYF.

This clonotype was counted ten times or more. This rearrangement joins TRBV20-1 to TRBJ1-2; D is uncertain. CDR1 and CDR2 (germline): DFQATT, SNEGSKA (reference sequence). V shed 0 bases and J shed 4 bases, with 12 bases lying between them. CDR3 size: 14 residues. The CDR3: CSARDALAVYGYTF. DNA for the CDR3: TGCAGTGCTAGAGATGCTTTGGCAGTCTATGGCTACACCTTC.

V is TRBV13 and J is TRBJ1-2; 10 bases align to TRBD1. Unmatched junction bases numbered 8, after V lost 4 bases and J lost 6 bases. The CDR3 sequence is 15 residues long. Germline V gives CDR1 PRHDT, CDR2 FYEKMQ (reference sequence). CDR3 region: CASSSPGQGKNGYTF. The CDR3, as DNA: TGTGCCAGCAGCTCACCGGGACAGGGGAAGAATGGCTACACCTTC.

A word on this clonotype: One base away lies a much larger clone, so this may be a sequencing read error. CDR3 in DNA: TGTGCCAGCAGACCAGCCGGGACAGGGGGTATCTCTGGGGCCAACGTCCGGACTTTC. Its translation is CASRPAGTGGISGANVRTF. The V call is TRBV12-3 or TRBV12-4, the J call TRBJ2-6, with 11 bases that match TRBD1. The CDR3 is made up of 19 amino acids.